The clone carrying this T cell receptor (beta chain) has a single count. A read error may produce the germline difference seen at one junction end. Some clones are missing from TCRdb's copy, which holds only in-frame ones; the method was immunoSEQ multiplex PCR. The profile shows approximately 100,000 clones, approximately 84% of them singletons. This entry comes from a study of blood T cell repertoires in COVID-19. In the study overall: The analysed material was cDNA or gDNA that came from T cells, B-cell-depleted T cells, or PBMCs.

Germline V gene sequence: CDR1 SGHTA, CDR2 FQGNSA. The CDR3 runs to 16 residues. The source is a human donor in a cohort sampled during active COVID-19. The sample taken for sequencing was peripheral blood. The rearrangement links TRBV7-2 to TRBJ1-5; TRBD1 matches at 7 bases. The CDR3, as DNA: TGTGCCAGCAGATTAGTGGGGACAGCACAGAATCAGCCCCAGCATTTT. It translates to CASRLVGTAQNQPQHF.